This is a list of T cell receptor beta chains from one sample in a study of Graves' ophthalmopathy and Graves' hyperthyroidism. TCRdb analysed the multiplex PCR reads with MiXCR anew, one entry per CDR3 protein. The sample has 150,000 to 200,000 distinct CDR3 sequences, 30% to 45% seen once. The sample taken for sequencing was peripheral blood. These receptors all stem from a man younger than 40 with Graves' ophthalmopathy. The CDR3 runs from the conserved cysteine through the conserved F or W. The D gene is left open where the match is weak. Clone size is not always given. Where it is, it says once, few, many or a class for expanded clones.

CDR3nt: TGTGCCAGCATTCCACTAGCGGGAGGGCCCGTAGGGCGCGAGCAGTACTTC
CDR3aa: CASIPLAGGPVGREQYF
j_gene: TRBJ2-7
v_gene: TRBV2
abundance: many
d_gene: TRBD2

CDR3nt: TGTGCTAGTGGTTTGGGAGGGGTCGACTACGAGCAGTACTTC
CDR3aa: CASGLGGVDYEQYF
j_gene: TRBJ2-7
v_gene: TRBV12-5
abundance: many
d_gene: NA

CDR3nt: TGTGCCAGCAGTTTATTATACACCGGGGAGCTGTTTTTT
CDR3aa: CASSLLYTGELFF
j_gene: TRBJ2-2
v_gene: TRBV28
abundance: many
d_gene: NA

CDR3nt: TGTGCCAGCAGTTCTTGGGGTGCCGGGGAGCTGTTTTTT
CDR3aa: CASSSWGAGELFF
j_gene: TRBJ2-2
v_gene: TRBV12-3/TRBV12-4
abundance: many
d_gene: NA

CDR3nt: TGTGCCAGCAGAGCAACAGGGGTTAATGAAGCTTTCTTT
CDR3aa: CASRATGVNEAFF
j_gene: TRBJ1-1
v_gene: TRBV12-3/TRBV12-4
abundance: NA
d_gene: TRBD1

CDR3nt: TGCGCCAGCAGCCCTAACCAGAGCGGACAAGAGACCCAGTACTTC
CDR3aa: CASSPNQSGQETQYF
j_gene: TRBJ2-5
v_gene: TRBV5-1
abundance: many
d_gene: NA

CDR3nt: TGTGCCCATAAGCGGGCAGGGGGTTTCCACGAGCAGTACTTC
CDR3aa: CAHKRAGGFHEQYF
j_gene: TRBJ2-7
v_gene: TRBV6-2/TRBV6-3
abundance: NA
d_gene: NA

CDR3nt: TGTGCCAGCAGTTACTCGCTGGCACCCGAAGCTTTCTTT
CDR3aa: CASSYSLAPEAFF
j_gene: TRBJ1-1
v_gene: TRBV6-5
abundance: NA
d_gene: NA

CDR3nt: TGTGCCAGCAACCCAGGGACAGAAGTTTATGGCTACACCTTC
CDR3aa: CASNPGTEVYGYTF
j_gene: TRBJ1-2
v_gene: TRBV6-2/TRBV6-3
abundance: NA
d_gene: TRBD1

CDR3nt: TGCAGTGCTTCCCGCACATGGGACAGAAAATTCAAGCAGTACTTC
CDR3aa: CSASRTWDRKFKQYF
j_gene: TRBJ2-7
v_gene: TRBV20-1
abundance: many
d_gene: TRBD1

CDR3nt: TGTGCCAGCAGAAGGCCGGGACTGGGCTCCTACGAGCAGTACTTC
CDR3aa: CASRRPGLGSYEQYF
j_gene: TRBJ2-7
v_gene: TRBV6-5
abundance: many
d_gene: NA

CDR3nt: TGTGCCAGCTCCGGAGGGGGCGAAGGAGAGACCCAGTACTTC
CDR3aa: CASSGGGEGETQYF
j_gene: TRBJ2-5
v_gene: TRBV6-1
abundance: many
d_gene: NA

CDR3nt: TGTGCCAGCTCACTCTCAGAGAACACTGAAGCTTTCTTT
CDR3aa: CASSLSENTEAFF
j_gene: TRBJ1-1
v_gene: TRBV18
abundance: many
d_gene: NA

CDR3nt: TGTGCCAGCAGTTACTCACCGCCGGGACTAGCGGGAGGAAGCACCGGGGAGCTGTTTTTT
CDR3aa: CASSYSPPGLAGGSTGELFF
j_gene: TRBJ2-2
v_gene: TRBV6-2/TRBV6-3
abundance: NA
d_gene: TRBD2

CDR3nt: TGTGCCAGCAGTTTACCCCAACAGGAACAAGCGCAGTACTTC
CDR3aa: CASSLPQQEQAQYF
j_gene: TRBJ2-7
v_gene: TRBV28
abundance: once
d_gene: NA

CDR3nt: TGTGCCAGCAGTCTTTCTTTAGAGCAGTACTTC
CDR3aa: CASSLSLEQYF
j_gene: TRBJ2-7
v_gene: TRBV12-3/TRBV12-4
abundance: many
d_gene: NA

CDR3nt: TGTGCCAGCAGTACCGGACAGGGGTCACAGCCCCAGCATTTT
CDR3aa: CASSTGQGSQPQHF
j_gene: TRBJ1-5
v_gene: TRBV12-3/TRBV12-4
abundance: many
d_gene: TRBD1

CDR3nt: TGCAGTGCTAGTGGTGGGACAGGCTCGGGGACTGAAGCTTTCTTT
CDR3aa: CSASGGTGSGTEAFF
j_gene: TRBJ1-1
v_gene: TRBV20-1
abundance: many
d_gene: TRBD1

CDR3nt: TGTGCCACCAGTGGGAGCGGGGGCTCCTACGAGCAGTACTTC
CDR3aa: CATSGSGGSYEQYF
j_gene: TRBJ2-7
v_gene: TRBV24-1
abundance: many
d_gene: TRBD2

CDR3nt: TGCAGTGCTAGAGAGGCGGAAAGGGACACCGGGGAGCTGTTTTTT
CDR3aa: CSAREAERDTGELFF
j_gene: TRBJ2-2
v_gene: TRBV20-1
abundance: many
d_gene: NA

CDR3nt: TGTGCCAGCAGCTCGGGGGCGGGCTCGCGGCGATACGAGCAGTACTTC
CDR3aa: CASSSGAGSRRYEQYF
j_gene: TRBJ2-7
v_gene: TRBV7-8
abundance: NA
d_gene: NA

CDR3nt: TGTGCCAGCGGTCTCCGAGAGAAGTCACCCCTCCACTTT
CDR3aa: CASGLREKSPLHF
j_gene: TRBJ1-6
v_gene: TRBV7-8
abundance: NA
d_gene: NA

CDR3nt: TGTGCCAGCACACCGGGCCCGAATCCCCTCTATGGCTACACCTTC
CDR3aa: CASTPGPNPLYGYTF
j_gene: TRBJ1-2
v_gene: TRBV3-1
abundance: many
d_gene: NA

CDR3nt: TGTGCCAGCAGTTACTCGAAGTTCACTGAAGCTTTCTTT
CDR3aa: CASSYSKFTEAFF
j_gene: TRBJ1-1
v_gene: TRBV6-5
abundance: few
d_gene: NA

CDR3nt: TGTGCCAGCAGTCCTGGACTGACACAAGCCTACGAGCAGTACTTC
CDR3aa: CASSPGLTQAYEQYF
j_gene: TRBJ2-7
v_gene: TRBV28
abundance: many
d_gene: NA

CDR3nt: TGTGCCAGCAGTGCCGGGATCTATGGCTACACCTTC
CDR3aa: CASSAGIYGYTF
j_gene: TRBJ1-2
v_gene: TRBV6-2/TRBV6-3
abundance: many
d_gene: NA

CDR3nt: TGTGCCAGCACCCTCGGGGAGGGACACATCAGCTCCTACGAGCAGTACTTC
CDR3aa: CASTLGEGHISSYEQYF
j_gene: TRBJ2-7
v_gene: TRBV7-2
abundance: many
d_gene: NA

CDR3nt: TGTGCCAGCATTAGGACAGGGAGCGTGCCGGGCAATCAGCCCCAGCATTTT
CDR3aa: CASIRTGSVPGNQPQHF
j_gene: TRBJ1-5
v_gene: TRBV6-5
abundance: NA
d_gene: TRBD1

CDR3nt: TGTGCCAGCTATAGCGGGAGTGGAACCGGGGAGCTGTTTTTT
CDR3aa: CASYSGSGTGELFF
j_gene: TRBJ2-2
v_gene: TRBV6-1
abundance: many
d_gene: TRBD2

CDR3nt: TGTGCCAGCAGCTTAGCGTCCCGGAACTACGAGCAGTACTTC
CDR3aa: CASSLASRNYEQYF
j_gene: TRBJ2-7
v_gene: TRBV7-9
abundance: NA
d_gene: NA

CDR3nt: TGCAGTGCGGCCCGACAGGGGGCCAGTGGCTACACCTTC
CDR3aa: CSAARQGASGYTF
j_gene: TRBJ1-2
v_gene: TRBV20-1
abundance: many
d_gene: TRBD1

CDR3nt: TGTGCCAGTAGCAGGACTGCTACCTACGAGCAGTACTTC
CDR3aa: CASSRTATYEQYF
j_gene: TRBJ2-7
v_gene: TRBV19
abundance: many
d_gene: NA

CDR3nt: TGTGCCAGCAGCTTAGCTGGGACAGGGATGAGTATCTATGGCTACACCTTC
CDR3aa: CASSLAGTGMSIYGYTF
j_gene: TRBJ1-2
v_gene: TRBV7-2
abundance: NA
d_gene: TRBD1

CDR3nt: TGTGCCAGTAGTATTCAACTAGCGGGGGTCACCGGGGAGCTGTTTTTT
CDR3aa: CASSIQLAGVTGELFF
j_gene: TRBJ2-2
v_gene: TRBV19
abundance: NA
d_gene: TRBD2

CDR3nt: TGTGCCATCAGTACGGGACTAGCGGGATCTGTTGACACCGGGGAGCTGTTTTTT
CDR3aa: CAISTGLAGSVDTGELFF
j_gene: TRBJ2-2
v_gene: TRBV10-3
abundance: many
d_gene: TRBD2

CDR3nt: TGTGCCAGCACAGACCAGAACACTGAAGCTTTCTTT
CDR3aa: CASTDQNTEAFF
j_gene: TRBJ1-1
v_gene: TRBV6-2/TRBV6-3
abundance: once
d_gene: NA

CDR3nt: TGTGCCAGCAGTCCCACAGAGTACTATGGCTACACCTTC
CDR3aa: CASSPTEYYGYTF
j_gene: TRBJ1-2
v_gene: TRBV6-2/TRBV6-3
abundance: NA
d_gene: NA

CDR3nt: TGTGCCAGCAGTTACGGGACTAGCGGGAGTGGTACCTACGAGCAGTACTTC
CDR3aa: CASSYGTSGSGTYEQYF
j_gene: TRBJ2-7
v_gene: TRBV6-2/TRBV6-3
abundance: NA
d_gene: TRBD2

CDR3nt: TGTGCCAGCAGTTTTCCCGAACAGTGGGAACGCAATCAGCCCCAGCATTTT
CDR3aa: CASSFPEQWERNQPQHF
j_gene: TRBJ1-5
v_gene: TRBV28
abundance: many
d_gene: NA